The clone carrying this TCR beta chain occurred many times. The antigen remains unidentified. V was clipped by 8 bases and J by 2 bases, with 13 bases between them. Germline assignment: CDR1 MNHEY and CDR2 SVGAGI. This CDR3 spans 13 amino acids. Primers included in the PCR were 60 Vbeta and 13 Jbeta primers. This table comes from immunoSEQ multiplex PCR, and its TCRdb copy is limited to in-frame clones, with some not included. The table lists about 190,000 clones, around 85% of them singletons, with over 5.5% in the top ten. This specimen comes from a study of cytomegalovirus exposure and HLA in healthy donors. Study conclusions and caveats: In a later analysis, parvovirus B19, influenza, CMV and Epstein-Barr virus appeared linked to several top co-occurrence clusters. No immune exposure information besides CMV serostatus was available.

The chain carries TRBV6-5 and TRBJ2-7, with D tentatively TRBD2 (6 bases). The receptor was derived from a man aged 40-55 years in good health and CMV-seropositive. What was sequenced was PBMCs. The CDR3 loop is CASAGSLAYEQYF. CDR3 sequence (DNA): TGTGCCAGCGCGGGGTCGTTGGCCTACGAGCAGTACTTC.